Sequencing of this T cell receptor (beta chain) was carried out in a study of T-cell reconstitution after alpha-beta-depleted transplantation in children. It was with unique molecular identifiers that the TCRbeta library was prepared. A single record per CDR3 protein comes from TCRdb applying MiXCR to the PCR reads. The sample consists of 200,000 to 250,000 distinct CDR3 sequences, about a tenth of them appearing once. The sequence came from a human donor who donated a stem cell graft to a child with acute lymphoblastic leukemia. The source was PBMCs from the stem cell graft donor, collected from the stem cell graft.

This CDR3 reads CASSLLGQQETQYF. The CDR3 region has the DNA TGCGCCAGCAGCTTGTTAGGCCAGCAAGAGACCCAGTACTTC. The genes are TRBV5-1 and TRBJ2-5; the D is unclear. V was pared by 1 base and J by 2 bases, with 9 bases between. Germline V lookup: CDR1 SGHRS, CDR2 YFSETQ. This CDR3 region has 14 residues.